A selection of T cell receptor beta chains follows, all from one sample in a study of chemoradiotherapy in HPV16-positive cancers. Sequencing was performed with immunoSEQ multiplex PCR; in TCRdb, only in-frame clones are kept and a portion is missing. The table lists some 9,700 clones, around 73% of them singletons. Sample collection was performed from a patient who underwent chemoradiotherapy. These receptors were taken from a human donor with HPV-associated anogenital cancer. Both conserved end residues are part of each CDR3. Each record gives: D gene, J gene, V gene, clone size, CDR3 protein, CDR3 DNA. A D gene is named only where the DNA matches it firmly. For some rows the clone size is stated as once, few or many, or as a class when expanded; others skip it.

- | TRBJ1-2 | TRBV20-1 | - | CSASILDGYTF | TGCAGTGCTAGTATTCTTGATGGCTACACCTTC
- | TRBJ2-3 | TRBV7-9 | - | CASSSPFLATDTQYF | TGTGCCAGCAGCTCGCCTTTCCTGGCCACAGATACGCAGTATTTT
- | TRBJ1-5 | TRBV27 | - | CASSSTPNQPQHF | TGTGCCAGCAGCTCCACACCCAATCAGCCCCAGCATTTT
- | TRBJ2-3 | TRBV7-3 | - | CASSFSRGTDTQYF | TGTGCCAGCAGCTTTTCCCGGGGTACAGATACGCAGTATTTT
- | TRBJ1-4 | TRBV6-6 | few | CALQRPNEKLFF | TGTGCATTACAGCGACCTAATGAAAAACTGTTTTTT
- | TRBJ1-2 | TRBV7-9 | - | CASSLVQSDGYTF | TGTGCCAGCAGCTTAGTTCAGAGCGATGGCTACACCTTC
- | TRBJ2-2 | TRBV13 | - | CASSPAGGQLGELFF | TGTGCCAGCAGCCCCGCCGGGGGCCAGCTCGGGGAGCTGTTTTTT
- | TRBJ2-1 | TRBV27 | - | CASSLLNSREQFF | TGTGCCAGCAGTTTGCTGAATTCCCGTGAGCAGTTCTTC
- | TRBJ1-4 | TRBV30 | - | CAWSISGGRGEKLFF | TGTGCCTGGAGCATCTCCGGGGGACGTGGTGAAAAACTGTTTTTT
TRBD2 | TRBJ2-1 | TRBV28 | once | CASSLSSGGAYEQFF | TGTGCCAGCAGTTTATCTAGCGGGGGGGCTTATGAGCAGTTCTTC
- | TRBJ1-5 | TRBV7-2 | few | CASSGRGWQGHQPQHF | TGTGCCAGCAGCGGTCGAGGGTGGCAGGGACATCAGCCCCAGCATTTT
- | TRBJ1-2 | TRBV28 | - | CASSRPSDRRTSGYTF | TGTGCCAGCAGCCGCCCGTCGGACCGTCGGACGTCTGGCTACACCTTC
- | TRBJ2-1 | TRBV5-6 | - | CASSQAGAYNEQFF | TGTGCCAGCAGCCAAGCCGGGGCCTACAATGAGCAGTTCTTC
- | TRBJ2-7 | TRBV2 | - | CASKGQAYEQYF | TGTGCCAGCAAGGGGCAAGCCTACGAGCAGTACTTC
- | TRBJ2-7 | TRBV7-2 | - | CASSLVGGGLPYYEQYF | TGTGCCAGCAGCTTAGTCGGGGGCGGACTTCCTTACTACGAGCAGTACTTC
TRBD2 | TRBJ2-1 | TRBV11-2 | - | CASSLDLASGGGNEQFF | TGTGCCAGCAGCTTAGATCTTGCTAGCGGGGGGGGTAATGAGCAGTTCTTC
- | TRBJ2-7 | TRBV7-9 | - | CASSPPRAGVYHEQYF | TGTGCCAGCAGCCCCCCTCGGGCAGGGGTTTACCACGAGCAGTACTTC
TRBD2 | TRBJ2-3 | TRBV6-1 | - | CASSESAGGSTDTQYF | TGTGCCAGCAGTGAATCAGCGGGGGGTTCCACAGATACGCAGTATTTT
- | TRBJ2-7 | TRBV7-2 | - | CASRKARAYEQYF | TGTGCCAGCAGGAAGGCCAGGGCCTACGAGCAGTACTTC
TRBD2 | TRBJ2-2 | TRBV4-2 | - | CASSLSGGASGELFF | TGTGCCAGCAGCCTTAGCGGGGGGGCTTCCGGGGAGCTGTTTTTT
TRBD2 | TRBJ2-3 | TRBV28 | - | CASSPRGGGSDTQYF | TGTGCCAGCAGTCCACGGGGGGGTGGGTCAGATACGCAGTATTTT
TRBD2 | TRBJ2-3 | TRBV5-8 | once | CASSLGLAGTDTQYF | TGTGCCAGCAGCTTGGGACTAGCGGGCACAGATACGCAGTATTTT
- | TRBJ2-3 | TRBV7-3 | - | CASSPTGGTDTQYF | TGTGCCAGCAGCCCGACAGGAGGTACAGATACGCAGTATTTT
TRBD1 | TRBJ2-3 | TRBV19 | - | CASSIPQGAADTQYF | TGTGCCAGTAGTATACCCCAGGGGGCCGCAGATACGCAGTATTTT
TRBD2 | TRBJ2-2 | TRBV5-1 | - | CASSFRFTSGLAGTGELFF | TGCGCCAGCAGCTTCCGATTTACCTCGGGACTAGCGGGGACCGGGGAGCTGTTTTTT
TRBD1 | TRBJ2-1 | TRBV11-3 | few | CASSPGGQGFGNEQFF | TGTGCCAGCAGCCCCGGGGGACAGGGGTTCGGAAATGAGCAGTTCTTC
- | TRBJ2-7 | TRBV7-9 | few | CASSHTGPESSYEQYF | TGTGCCAGCAGCCACACAGGGCCGGAAAGCTCCTACGAGCAGTACTTC
- | TRBJ1-1 | TRBV30 | - | CAWRTLAGLNTEAFF | TGTGCCTGGAGGACCCTTGCGGGATTAAACACTGAAGCTTTCTTT
- | TRBJ2-5 | TRBV2 | once | CASITTGETQYF | TGTGCCAGCATCACTACCGGGGAGACCCAGTACTTC
- | TRBJ2-1 | TRBV6-6 | few | CASSYSTVYNEQFF | TGTGCCAGCAGTTACTCGACAGTCTACAATGAGCAGTTCTTC
- | TRBJ1-2 | TRBV5-8 | few | CASSILNNYGYTF | TGTGCCAGCAGTATTCTGAATAACTATGGCTACACCTTC
- | TRBJ1-1 | TRBV7-2 | once | CASSLADFYTEAFF | TGTGCCAGCAGCTTAGCGGACTTTTACACTGAAGCTTTCTTT
- | TRBJ1-2 | TRBV20-1 | few | CSARGRDGYTF | TGCAGTGCTAGGGGGAGGGATGGCTACACCTTC
TRBD1 | TRBJ2-5 | TRBV5-1 | - | CASSSSGTGDWETQYF | TGCGCCAGCAGCTCCTCCGGGACAGGGGATTGGGAGACCCAGTACTTC